The 22 T cell receptor beta chains below were found in one sample sequenced in a study of blood T cells in healthy people across ages. A second 7 to 11 cycle PCR used barcoded and J-beta primers. TCRdb independently ran MiXCR on the 5' RACE reads; one entry per CDR3 protein. The sample shows around 1,100,000 distinct CDR3 sequences, 35% to 45% of them seen only once. Sequencing input: blood. The receptors derive from a man younger than 35 in good health.

This clonotype was found many times. This CDR3 reads CSARAGTGLSSGANVLTF. The CDR3 nucleotides read TGCAGTGCTAGAGCAGGGACAGGTTTAAGCTCTGGGGCCAACGTCCTGACTTTC. The genes are TRBV20-1 and TRBJ2-6, with 8 bases aligning to TRBD1. Unmatched junction bases numbered 8, after V lost 1 base and J lost 0 bases. The CDR3 has 18 amino acids. Germline assignment: CDR1 DFQATT and CDR2 SNEGSKA (reference sequence).

This clonotype was observed a single time. The rearrangement joins TRBV11-1 to TRBJ2-1; 10 bases line up with TRBD1. CDR1 and CDR2 from the germline V gene are SGHAT and FQDESV (reference sequence). The CDR3 loop spans 14 amino acids. The V gene end was trimmed by 4 bases and the J gene end by 5 bases; junction bases not matched to a gene: 2. CDR3 in amino acids: CASSSGQGNNEQFF. Written as DNA, the CDR3 is TGTGCCAGCAGCTCGGGACAGGGGAACAATGAGCAGTTCTTC.

The chain combines TRBV19 with TRBJ1-2; possibly TRBD1 for D (6 bases). The germline V and J ends were trimmed by 1 base and 7 bases, with 7 bases remaining between them. This CDR3 has 12 amino acids. The germline V gene has CDR1 LNHDA and CDR2 SQIVND (reference sequence). CDR3 amino acids: CASSIVDSGYTF. The CDR3 DNA sequence: TGTGCCAGTAGTATAGTGGACAGTGGCTACACCTTC.

The CDR3 sequence: CASSYLSDRAETQYF. The CDR3 bases are TGTGCCAGCAGTTACCTCTCGGACAGGGCTGAGACCCAGTACTTC. The chain carries TRBV6-2 or TRBV6-3 and TRBJ2-5; 8 nucleotides align to TRBD1. There are 15 residues in the CDR3. With 2 bases clipped from V and 5 bases from J, the junction kept 7 bases outside the gene matches. Germline V gene data show CDR1 as MNHEY and CDR2 as SVGEGT.

This clonotype came up a few times. This chain connects TRBV5-1 to TRBJ1-4; D is uncertain. V was clipped by 0 bases and J by 7 bases, with 7 bases between them. The CDR3 totals 13 residues. CDR1 is SGHRS, CDR2 YFSETQ, per germline. The CDR3 coding sequence is TGCGCCAGCAGCTTGGCCTCCGGTGAAAAACTGTTTTTT. It specifies CASSLASGEKLFF.

The chain is built from TRBV7-6 and TRBJ2-5; a weak D match, TRBD2 (5 bases). Between the trimmed V and J ends, which lost 5 bases and 0 bases, there was a span of 19 bases. Germline CDR1 SGHVS, CDR2 FNYEAQ. The CDR3 sequence is 17 residues long. The DNA of the CDR3 is TGTGCCAGCAGCCCCCTCGGGGTGGTAGCGTACCAAGAGACCCAGTACTTC. It is translated as CASSPLGVVAYQETQYF. The whole variable domain, filled in from reference TRBV7-6 and TRBJ2-5, reads GAGVSQSPRYKVTKRGQDVALRCDPISGHVSLYWYRQALGQGPEFLTYFNYEAQQDKSGLPNDRFSAERPEGSISTLTIQRTEQRDSAMYRCASSPLGVVAYQETQYFGPGTRLLVL.

The chain links TRBV24-1 to TRBJ2-6, with D possibly TRBD1 on 6 matching bases. The CDR3 consists of 16 residues. The V end lost 6 bases, the J end lost 1 base, and 12 bases lay between the germline ends. Germline lookup yields CDR1 KGHDR and CDR2 SFDVKD. The CDR3 bases are TGTGCCACCAGTACTACAGGGCGGTCTGGGGCCAACGTCCTGACTTTC. It specifies CATSTTGRSGANVLTF.

This sequence joins TRBV20-1 and TRBJ2-7; tentative D call: TRBD1 (9 bases). Germline V lookup: CDR1 DFQATT, CDR2 SNEGSKA (reference sequence). The CDR3 covers 14 residues. Trimming stripped 2 bases from V and 3 bases from J, with 14 bases between. DNA for the CDR3: TGCAGTGCTAGAAGCGGGGGACAGGGCTACGAGCAGTACTTC. Encoded protein: CSARSGGQGYEQYF.

CDR3 sequence: CASSIFVAASTDTQYF. CDR3 bases: TGTGCCAGTAGTATTTTTGTAGCGGCTAGCACAGATACGCAGTATTTT. This chain links TRBV19 with TRBJ2-3; a weak D match, TRBD2 (6 bases). The germline gives CDR1 LNHDA, CDR2 SQIVND (reference sequence). The length of the CDR3 is 16 residues. The ends were cut back, 3 bases at V and 0 bases at J, with 13 bases in the middle.

This clonotype was observed a few times. The chain carries TRBV13 and TRBJ2-7, with 11 nucleotides matching TRBD1. The germline V gene has CDR1 PRHDT and CDR2 FYEKMQ (reference sequence). J gave up 6 bases and V 5 bases, and 6 bases lay outside the gene matches. This CDR3 comprises 14 residues. The CDR3 protein is CASSPRTGGTEQYF. The CDR3 DNA reads as TGTGCCAGCAGCCCCAGGACAGGGGGCACCGAGCAGTACTTC.

This clonotype was detected a few times. The V and J genes are TRBV7-9 and TRBJ2-7; TRBD2 aligns across 14 bases. CDR3 size: 17 residues. J lost 7 bases, V lost 6 bases, and 14 bases had no gene match. CDR1 SEHNR and CDR2 FQNEAQ come from the germline V gene (reference sequence). The CDR3: CASSSTSGTSGGNEQYF. The CDR3 DNA is TGTGCCAGCAGTTCCACCTCCGGGACTAGCGGGGGCAATGAGCAGTACTTC.

V is TRBV27 and J is TRBJ1-5; no definite D call. V lost 3 bases, J lost 2 bases, and 8 bases lay in between. The CDR3 length is 14 residues. Per germline, CDR1 MNHEY and CDR2 SMNVEV (reference sequence). This chain's CDR3 is CASSFTNGNQPQHF. CDR3 DNA: TGTGCCAGCAGTTTCACCAACGGCAATCAGCCCCAGCATTTT.

The chain has TRBV29-1 and TRBJ1-1; D is unresolved. Germline V gene data show CDR1 as SQVTM and CDR2 as ANQGSEA. The CDR3 is made up of 13 amino acids. The V and J ends lost 2 bases and 1 base respectively, with 8 bases between them. CDR3 residues: CSVEPGGNTEAFF. In DNA form, the CDR3 reads TGCAGCGTTGAACCGGGTGGGAACACTGAAGCTTTCTTT.

In its sample, this clonotype was seen many times. This chain joins TRBV27 and TRBJ1-1; weak D call: TRBD1 (5 bases). The CDR3 sequence is 15 residues long. Germline loops: CDR1 MNHEY, CDR2 SMNVEV (reference sequence). Deletions cut 1 base from V and 7 bases from J, with 16 bases between. The CDR3 reads CASSLYKTPTGEAFF. CDR3 sequence (DNA): TGTGCCAGCAGTTTATATAAAACCCCCACAGGTGAAGCTTTCTTT.

This clonotype was found a few times. The CDR3 DNA reads as TGCGCCAGCAGCTTTAGCGGGGGGATCTACGAGCAGTACTTC. Translated: CASSFSGGIYEQYF. This chain joins TRBV5-1 and TRBJ2-7; 10 bases agree with TRBD2. V lost 2 bases and J lost 3; bases outside the gene matches: 2. The germline CDR1 and CDR2 sequences are SGHRS and YFSETQ. CDR3 size: 14 residues.

The chain links TRBV20-1 to TRBJ2-1, with 10 bases aligning to TRBD2. The CDR3 has 14 amino acids. Trimming cost V 5 bases and J 7 bases; bases outside gene matches: 8. Germline V gene sequence: CDR1 DFQATT, CDR2 SNEGSKA (reference sequence). This CDR3 reads CSADSGGQINEQFF. The CDR3 DNA reads TGCAGTGCTGATAGCGGGGGGCAGATAAATGAGCAGTTCTTC.

This chain joins TRBV4-3 and TRBJ1-3; a weak D match, TRBD1 (5 bases). Trimming took off 0 bases at V and 2 bases at J, with 8 bases between the two ends. The germline V gene encodes CDR1 LGHNA and CDR2 YSLEER. The CDR3 spans 15 residues. CDR3 loop: CASSQDRDPGNTIYF. CDR3 in DNA: TGCGCCAGCAGCCAAGACCGGGACCCTGGAAACACCATATATTTT.

With regard to this clonotype: A read error is possible here, since a much larger clone lies one base away. The chain combines TRBV18 with TRBJ1-2; TRBD1 aligns across 9 bases. V lost 2 bases and J lost 7; bases outside the gene matches: 11. This CDR3 is built from 16 residues. In germline, CDR1 is KGHSH, CDR2 LQKENI. The CDR3: CASSPNEQGQGCGYTF. In DNA, the CDR3 is TGTGCCAGCTCACCAAACGAGCAGGGACAGGGTTGTGGCTACACCTTC.

The chain carries TRBV6-2 or TRBV6-3 and TRBJ1-1; D possibly corresponds to TRBD1 (5 bases). With 6 bases removed from V and 3 bases from J, the gap between germline ends came to 17 bases. The CDR3 totals 15 residues. Looked up from germline, CDR1 is MNHEY and CDR2 is SVGEGT. As DNA, the CDR3 is TGTGCCAGCAGCCGGACACTTCCCCCGGACACTGAAGCTTTCTTT. The encoded protein is CASSRTLPPDTEAFF.

The chain employs TRBV7-8 and TRBJ2-3; unclear D gene. This CDR3 is built from 14 residues. CDR1 and CDR2 (germline): SGHVS, FQNEAQ. V lost 0 bases, J lost 4 bases, and 8 bases lay in between. The CDR3 DNA follows: TGTGCCAGCAGCTTAGCAGGAACGTCAGATACGCAGTATTTT. Protein sequence: CASSLAGTSDTQYF.

In this sample, this clonotype turned up once. The gene calls are TRBV7-3 and TRBJ1-1; no clear D. The germline V gene has CDR1 SGHTA and CDR2 FQGTGA. The CDR3 contains 13 residues. V was cut by 3 bases and J by 8 bases, with 13 bases left in between. As DNA, the CDR3 is TGTGCCAGCAGCTTGGTAAGGGAGAGCGAAGCTTTCTTT. Its translation is CASSLVRESEAFF.

This rearrangement joins TRBV12-5 to TRBJ1-2; D may be TRBD1 (5 bases). The ends were cut back, 5 bases at V and 3 bases at J, with 13 bases in the middle. The V gene's germline CDR1 is LGHNT and CDR2 FRNRAP. This CDR3 contains 14 residues. Here the CDR3 reads CASGVSGTDYGYTF. The CDR3 DNA reads TGTGCTAGTGGTGTTTCAGGGACGGACTATGGCTACACCTTC.